This entry lists 18 T cell receptor beta chains sequenced from one sample in a study of blood T cell repertoires in COVID-19 (dated by TCRdb to the early 2020s). The method behind the library was the immunoSEQ multiplex PCR assay. TCRdb provides this immuneACCESS table in a form limited to in-frame rearrangements. Some clones are lacking; in checked studies, under half of them reflect an unresolved V gene, and why the rest are absent is not known. Within this sample are approximately 170,000 clones, with roughly nine tenths of them counted one time only. Roughly 4.1% of the sample lies in the top ten. The source material was peripheral blood. All receptors derive from a woman between 65 and 79 years old with acute or convalescent COVID-19.

CDR3: CASSFGGLGSPLHF. For the CDR3, the DNA is TGTGCCAGCAGCTTCGGGGGGCTTGGCTCACCCCTCCACTTT. V gene TRBV5-6 combines with J gene TRBJ1-6; D is possibly TRBD1 (6 bases). Germline V lookup: CDR1 SGHDT, CDR2 YYEEEE. V dropped 2 bases and J dropped 10 bases, with 13 bases sitting between them. The CDR3 extends over 14 amino acids.

This clone was recorded only once. The chain couples TRBV14 to TRBJ2-5; D perhaps matches TRBD2 (6 bases). The germline V gene encodes CDR1 SGHDN and CDR2 FVKESK. The V end was cut by 0 bases, the J end by 6 bases, with 17 bases between. The CDR3 consists of 16 residues. This CDR3 is CASSQDRILASQTQYF. The CDR3 coding sequence is TGTGCCAGCAGCCAAGATCGTATCCTAGCGTCACAGACCCAGTACTTC.

The table lists this clone with a count of one. The genes are TRBV6-2 or TRBV6-3 and TRBJ2-7; 10 bases fit TRBD1. V shed 5 bases, J shed 2 bases, and the junction held 3 bases outside the gene matches. This CDR3 region has 14 residues. The germline V gene has CDR1 MNHEY and CDR2 SVGEGT. In DNA, the CDR3 is TGTGCCAGCAGTGTCGGGACAGGGGCCTACGAGCAGTACTTC. As protein: CASSVGTGAYEQYF.

The chain carries TRBV7-2 and TRBJ1-1; D unclear. Trimming shortened V by 1 base and J by 1 base, and 7 bases separated the two germline ends. The CDR3 loop spans 14 amino acids. The V gene's germline CDR1 is SGHTA and CDR2 FQGNSA. The CDR3 reads CASSLVRGNTEAFF. CDR3 nucleotides: TGTGCCAGCAGCTTAGTTCGGGGGAACACTGAAGCTTTCTTT. The whole variable domain, filled in from reference TRBV7-2 and TRBJ1-1, reads GAGVSQSPSNKVTEKGKDVELRCDPISGHTALYWYRQSLGQGLEFLIYFQGNSAPDKSGLPSDRFSAERTGGSVSTLTIQRTQQEDSAVYLCASSLVRGNTEAFFGQGTRLTVV.

The V and J genes are TRBV5-6 and TRBJ1-1, with a possible D match to TRBD1 (5 bases). The CDR3 runs 13 residues. V lost 1 base and J lost 8, with 12 bases in between. CDR1 is SGHDT and CDR2 is YYEEEE in the germline V gene. The CDR3 protein is CASSLPGPREAFF. The CDR3, as DNA: TGTGCCAGCAGCTTGCCAGGGCCCCGAGAAGCTTTCTTT. The entire variable domain, with the rest obtained from reference TRBV5-6 and TRBJ1-1, is as follows: DAGVTQSPTHLIKTRGQQVTLRCSPKSGHDTVSWYQQALGQGPQFIFQYYEEEERQRGNFPDRFSGHQFPNYSSELNVNALLLGDSALYLCASSLPGPREAFFGQGTRLTVV.

This chain connects TRBV4-3 to TRBJ1-3; the D is unclear. Trimming cost V 0 bases and J 0 bases, with 15 bases left between them. The CDR3 contains 18 residues. Germline V gene sequence: CDR1 LGHNA, CDR2 YSLEER. Here the CDR3 reads CASSQDLKTVISGNTIYF. Written as DNA, the CDR3 is TGCGCCAGCAGCCAAGACCTTAAAACAGTTATCTCTGGAAACACCATATATTTT.

The genes are TRBV25-1 and TRBJ2-1; 10 bases match TRBD2. The trim removed 2 bases at V and 5 bases at J, leaving 9 bases unmatched. This CDR3 region has 17 residues. The germline CDR1 and CDR2 sequences are MGHDK and SYGVNS. CDR3: CASSEGLTAGGNNEQFF. The CDR3, as DNA: TGTGCCAGCAGTGAAGGGTTGACAGCGGGAGGGAACAATGAGCAGTTCTTC. The complete variable domain, with remaining parts taken from reference TRBV25-1 and TRBJ2-1, reads EADIYQTPRYLVIGTGKKITLECSQTMGHDKMYWYQQDPGMELHLIHYSYGVNSTEKGDLSSESTVSRIRTEHFPLTLESARPSHTSQYLCASSEGLTAGGNNEQFFGPGTRLTVL.

V is TRBV6-4 and J is TRBJ2-1; D is unclear. Per the germline V gene, CDR1 is MRHNA and CDR2 is SNTAGT. The CDR3 is 15 residues long. The V and J ends lost 3 bases and 6 bases respectively, with 15 bases between them. The CDR3 coding sequence is TGTGCCAGCAGTGAAACGGCGGCGGATGTCAATGAGCAGTTCTTC. Its translation: CASSETAADVNEQFF.

This clone was seen only a few times. The V and J genes are TRBV6-6 and TRBJ2-5, with 10 nucleotides matching TRBD2. CDR1 and CDR2 (germline): MNHNY, SVGAGI (reference sequence). The CDR3 runs 17 residues. Trimming took 5 bases from V and 2 from J; bases not matched to a gene: 11. CDR3 loop: CASSRNLAGDWQETQYF. The DNA for the CDR3 is TGTGCCAGCAGTCGCAACCTAGCGGGAGATTGGCAAGAGACCCAGTACTTC.

The V call is TRBV19, the J call TRBJ1-5, with D perhaps matching TRBD1 (6 bases). CDR1 is LNHDA, CDR2 SQIVND, per germline (reference sequence). V was shortened by 4 bases and J by 6 bases, with 16 bases between the two germline ends. The CDR3 is made up of 15 amino acids. As DNA, the CDR3 is TGTGCCAGTAGTAGTTCCGGGACAATCCCTCAGCCCCAGCATTTT. Translated, it gives CASSSSGTIPQPQHF.

This chain uses TRBV6-5 with TRBJ1-1; tentative D call: TRBD1 (6 bases). Germline V gene sequence: CDR1 MNHEY, CDR2 SVGAGI. The CDR3 has 13 residues. V was cut by 4 bases and J by 5 bases, with 11 bases left in between. CDR3 loop: CASSSGVWTEAFF. CDR3 DNA: TGTGCCAGCAGTTCAGGGGTTTGGACTGAAGCTTTCTTT.

This clone was seen once. This sample also contains other DNA sequences that code for the same CDR3. CDR3: CAWSVSGRSGYTF. The CDR3 DNA reads as TGTGCCTGGAGTGTGTCGGGAAGGAGTGGCTACACCTTC. The chain couples TRBV30 to TRBJ1-2; D gene ambiguous. The germline V gene encodes CDR1 GTSNPN and CDR2 SVGIG (reference sequence). This CDR3 has 13 residues. V lost 0 bases, J lost 7 bases, and 12 bases lay in between.

The rearrangement uses TRBV4-3 and TRBJ2-6; TRBD1 agrees at 7 bases. The junction had 3 bases not matched to a gene; V was cut back by 1 base and J by 0 bases. This CDR3 has 17 residues. Germline V CDR1 and CDR2: LGHNA, YSLEER. The CDR3 protein is CASSQGTGRSGANVLTF. CDR3 sequence (DNA): TGCGCCAGCAGCCAAGGGACAGGTCGCTCTGGGGCCAACGTCCTGACTTTC.

This chain uses TRBV12-3 or TRBV12-4 with TRBJ1-5; tentative D call: TRBD1 (5 bases). Trimming cost V 6 bases and J 4 bases, with 10 bases left between them. The CDR3 runs 13 residues. The CDR3: CASRSQENQPQHF. CDR3 sequence (DNA): TGTGCCAGCAGGTCACAGGAGAATCAGCCCCAGCATTTT.

The chain uses TRBV29-1 and TRBJ2-1; tentative D call: TRBD2 (5 bases). The CDR3 sequence is 13 residues long. Deletions cut 4 bases from V and 1 base from J, with 8 bases between. The germline V gene encodes CDR1 SQVTM and CDR2 ANQGSEA. CDR3 sequence reads: CSVVRGSYNEQFF. In DNA form, the CDR3 reads TGCAGCGTTGTACGGGGATCCTACAATGAGCAGTTCTTC.

The chain recombines TRBV11-2 with TRBJ2-7, with 9 bases identical to TRBD1. The CDR3 runs to 14 residues. V lost 4 bases to trimming and J lost 2 bases; unmatched junction nucleotides: 3. From germline, CDR1 is SGHAT and CDR2 FQNNGV. CDR3 loop: CASSYGQGPYEQYF. CDR3 sequence (DNA): TGTGCCAGCAGCTACGGACAGGGGCCCTACGAGCAGTACTTC.

The chain joins TRBV6-2 or TRBV6-3 to TRBJ1-2; 7 nucleotides align to TRBD1. V lost 5 bases, J lost 2 bases, and 5 bases stayed unmatched. The CDR3 sequence is 14 residues long. Germline loops: CDR1 MNHEY, CDR2 SVGEGT. The CDR3 is CASSRQGLNYGYTF. The CDR3 DNA sequence: TGTGCCAGCAGTCGACAGGGTCTAAACTATGGCTACACCTTC.

The gene calls are TRBV9 and TRBJ2-1, with 9 positions matching TRBD1. With V trimmed by 1 base and J by 6 bases, 5 bases remained unmatched. The germline V gene has CDR1 SGDLS and CDR2 YYNGEE. The CDR3 sequence is 15 residues long. CDR3 protein: CASSVWGTGFNEQFF. CDR3 coding DNA: TGTGCCAGCAGCGTATGGGGGACAGGGTTCAATGAGCAGTTCTTC.